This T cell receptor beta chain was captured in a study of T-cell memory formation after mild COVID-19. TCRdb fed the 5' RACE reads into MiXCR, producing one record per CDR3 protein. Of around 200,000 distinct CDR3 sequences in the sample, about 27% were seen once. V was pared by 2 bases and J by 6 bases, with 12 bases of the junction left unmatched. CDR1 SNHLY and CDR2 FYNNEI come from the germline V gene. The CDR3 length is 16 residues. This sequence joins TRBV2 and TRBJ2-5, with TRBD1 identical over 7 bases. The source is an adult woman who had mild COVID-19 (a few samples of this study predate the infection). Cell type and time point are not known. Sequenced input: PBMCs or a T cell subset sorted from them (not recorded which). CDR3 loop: CASSEKLTGRRQTQYF. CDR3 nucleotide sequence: TGTGCCAGCAGTGAAAAGTTGACAGGGCGGCGTCAGACCCAGTACTTC. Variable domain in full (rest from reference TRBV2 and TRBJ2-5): EPEVTQTPSHQVTQMGQEVILRCVPISNHLYFYWYRQILGQKVEFLVSFYNNEISEKSEIFDDQFSVERPDGSNFTLKIRSTKLEDSAMYFCASSEKLTGRRQTQYFGPGTRLLVL.